Listed below are T cell receptor beta chains from one sample, sequenced in a study of cytomegalovirus exposure and HLA in healthy donors. The assay was immunoSEQ multiplex PCR, and TCRdb's table has in-frame clones only and misses some. The data contain 150,000 to 200,000 clones, around 65% of them seen just once; the ten biggest clones take up 2.5% to 3%. What was sequenced was PBMCs. Source of these receptors: a woman aged 40 to 49 in good health and CMV-seropositive. Each CDR3 is given with its conserved first and last residue. Fields, in order: clone size, D gene, V gene, J gene, CDR3 protein, CDR3 DNA. The D gene is left open where the match is weak. The size field is filled for only some rows; it gives once, few, many or a size class.

size: .
D: TRBD2
V: TRBV9
J: TRBJ2-7
CDR3: CAGSPRGRAGDEQYF
DNA: TGTGCCGGCAGCCCAAGAGGGAGGGCCGGAGATGAGCAGTACTTC

size: once
D: .
V: TRBV9
J: TRBJ1-4
CDR3: CASSVAGTPNEKLFF
DNA: TGTGCCAGCAGCGTAGCGGGGACACCTAATGAAAAACTGTTTTTT

size: .
D: .
V: TRBV4-3
J: TRBJ1-2
CDR3: CASSQDLAPGDDYGYTF
DNA: TGCGCCAGCAGCCAAGATCTCGCCCCAGGGGACGACTATGGCTACACCTTC

size: .
D: .
V: TRBV23-1
J: TRBJ1-2
CDR3: CASSQAPPSVFNYGYTF
DNA: TGCGCCAGCAGTCAAGCTCCACCCTCGGTTTTTAACTATGGCTACACCTTC

size: few
D: .
V: TRBV28
J: TRBJ1-6
CDR3: CASSSGQQRDSPLNF
DNA: TGTGCCAGCAGTTCGGGACAACAAAGGGATTCACCCCTCAACTTT

size: .
D: .
V: TRBV6-5
J: TRBJ2-3
CDR3: CASSITSTDTQYF
DNA: TGTGCCAGCAGTATAACAAGCACAGATACGCAGTATTTT

size: .
D: .
V: TRBV20-1
J: TRBJ2-1
CDR3: CSAALREQFF
DNA: TGCAGTGCTGCTTTGAGGGAGCAGTTCTTC

size: few
D: .
V: TRBV10-1
J: TRBJ2-1
CDR3: CASSIRDSSYNEQFF
DNA: TGCGCCAGCAGTATCCGGGACTCCTCCTACAATGAGCAGTTCTTC

size: once
D: TRBD1
V: TRBV6-4
J: TRBJ1-2
CDR3: CASSDFEQGLTNYGYPF
DNA: TGTGCCAGCAGTGACTTCGAACAGGGGCTGACTAACTATGGCTACCCCTTC

size: .
D: .
V: TRBV19
J: TRBJ2-2
CDR3: CASSIGGTGELFF
DNA: TGTGCCAGTAGTATTGGCGGCACCGGGGAGCTGTTTTTT

size: .
D: .
V: TRBV28
J: TRBJ2-5
CDR3: CASSYGRGLGTQYF
DNA: TGTGCCAGCAGTTATGGACGGGGGTTGGGGACCCAGTACTTC

size: .
D: TRBD1
V: TRBV5-1
J: TRBJ1-1
CDR3: CASSLDDRGAEAFF
DNA: TGCGCCAGCAGCTTGGACGACAGGGGCGCTGAAGCTTTCTTT

size: .
D: TRBD1
V: TRBV28
J: TRBJ1-2
CDR3: CASTTGTDGYTF
DNA: TGTGCCAGCACCACCGGGACAGATGGCTACACCTTC

size: few
D: .
V: TRBV5-4
J: TRBJ1-5
CDR3: CASSYRDQPQHF
DNA: TGTGCCAGCAGCTACAGGGATCAGCCCCAGCATTTT

size: .
D: TRBD1
V: TRBV11-3
J: TRBJ1-3
CDR3: CASSLDLTGGRGNTIYF
DNA: TGTGCCAGCAGCTTAGATCTTACAGGGGGAAGGGGAAACACCATATATTTT

size: .
D: TRBD2
V: TRBV2
J: TRBJ2-2
CDR3: CATSPGLVDGELFF
DNA: TGTGCCACCAGCCCGGGACTAGTGGACGGGGAGCTGTTTTTT

size: .
D: .
V: TRBV7-9
J: TRBJ1-6
CDR3: CASSLVTGLISPLNF
DNA: TGTGCCAGCAGCTTAGTGACAGGCCTTATTTCACCCCTCAACTTT

size: .
D: .
V: TRBV7-2
J: TRBJ1-3
CDR3: CASSLVPGRLGNTIYF
DNA: TGTGCCAGCAGCTTAGTACCTGGCAGGCTAGGAAACACCATATATTTT

size: .
D: TRBD2
V: TRBV4-3
J: TRBJ2-5
CDR3: CASSQENLWTSLAKTQYF
DNA: TGCGCCAGCAGCCAAGAGAACCTCTGGACTAGCTTGGCGAAGACCCAGTACTTC

size: .
D: TRBD1
V: TRBV19
J: TRBJ2-7
CDR3: CASSRQGPSYEQYF
DNA: TGTGCCAGTAGTAGACAGGGGCCGTCCTACGAGCAGTACTTC

size: .
D: TRBD2
V: TRBV23-1
J: TRBJ2-7
CDR3: CASSHGLAGRSEEQYF
DNA: TGCGCCAGCAGTCACGGACTAGCGGGAAGGTCGGAGGAGCAGTACTTC

size: .
D: .
V: TRBV27
J: TRBJ1-5
CDR3: CASSLSEIQPQHF
DNA: TGTGCCAGCAGTTTATCGGAGATTCAGCCCCAGCATTTT

size: .
D: .
V: TRBV5-1
J: TRBJ1-2
CDR3: CASSLGGANYGYTF
DNA: TGCGCCAGCAGCTTGGGAGGCGCTAACTATGGCTACACCTTC

size: .
D: TRBD2
V: TRBV5-3
J: TRBJ2-5
CDR3: CARSLLAGAPQETQYF
DNA: TGTGCCAGAAGCTTACTAGCGGGGGCCCCCCAAGAGACCCAGTACTTC

size: few
D: .
V: TRBV6-4
J: TRBJ2-3
CDR3: CASSDSGGPTDTQYF
DNA: TGTGCCAGCAGTGACTCTGGGGGCCCCACAGATACGCAGTATTTT

size: few
D: .
V: TRBV6-5
J: TRBJ2-7
CDR3: CASSYPQGEQYF
DNA: TGTGCCAGCAGTTACCCACAGGGCGAGCAGTACTTC

size: .
D: TRBD2
V: TRBV9
J: TRBJ2-1
CDR3: CASSVGLSREFSYNEQFF
DNA: TGTGCCAGCAGCGTAGGGCTGTCGCGGGAGTTCTCCTACAATGAGCAGTTCTTC

size: few
D: .
V: TRBV7-8
J: TRBJ2-2
CDR3: CASSLSQGETGELFF
DNA: TGTGCCAGCAGCTTATCACAGGGAGAGACCGGGGAGCTGTTTTTT

size: .
D: .
V: TRBV5-1
J: TRBJ1-2
CDR3: CASSRDTNYGYTF
DNA: TGCGCCAGCAGTCGTGACACAAACTATGGCTACACCTTC

size: .
D: TRBD2
V: TRBV10-1
J: TRBJ2-3
CDR3: CASSLAGGQADTQYF
DNA: TGCGCCAGCAGTTTAGCGGGGGGGCAGGCAGATACGCAGTATTTT

size: .
D: TRBD1
V: TRBV5-6
J: TRBJ1-2
CDR3: CASSLSGTDSLYGYPF
DNA: TGTGCCAGCAGCTTGTCCGGGACAGACAGTCTCTATGGCTACCCCTTC

size: .
D: .
V: TRBV14
J: TRBJ2-7
CDR3: CASSRQQGTVLYEQYF
DNA: TGTGCCAGCAGCCGACAACAGGGTACGGTCCTCTACGAGCAGTACTTC

size: .
D: TRBD1
V: TRBV5-1
J: TRBJ1-2
CDR3: CASGQQGNADGYTF
DNA: TGCGCCAGCGGCCAACAGGGGAATGCGGATGGCTACACCTTC

size: few
D: TRBD1
V: TRBV4-3
J: TRBJ2-3
CDR3: CASSQLRQGTDTQYF
DNA: TGCGCCAGCAGCCAACTTAGACAGGGAACAGATACGCAGTATTTT

size: .
D: TRBD2
V: TRBV5-1
J: TRBJ2-1
CDR3: CASSLEELAGTSQFF
DNA: TGCGCCAGCAGCTTGGAGGAGCTAGCGGGAACATCGCAGTTCTTC

size: few
D: .
V: TRBV29-1
J: TRBJ2-2
CDR3: CSVARTVKGELFF
DNA: TGCAGCGTTGCCCGGACAGTTAAAGGGGAGCTGTTTTTT

size: .
D: TRBD2
V: TRBV6-5
J: TRBJ2-7
CDR3: CASSLLAGPSYEQYF
DNA: TGTGCCAGCAGTCTCCTAGCGGGCCCGTCCTACGAGCAGTACTTC

size: .
D: TRBD1
V: TRBV9
J: TRBJ2-5
CDR3: CASSEKTGPGGTQYF
DNA: TGTGCCAGCAGCGAAAAGACAGGGCCAGGGGGGACCCAGTACTTC

size: few
D: .
V: TRBV28
J: TRBJ1-1
CDR3: CATNREMRTEAFF
DNA: TGTGCCACCAACAGGGAAATGAGGACTGAAGCTTTCTTT

size: .
D: .
V: TRBV29-1
J: TRBJ1-2
CDR3: CSVETDGGALDGYTF
DNA: TGCAGCGTTGAGACGGACGGAGGCGCCTTGGATGGCTACACCTTC

size: .
D: TRBD2
V: TRBV28
J: TRBJ2-7
CDR3: CASSSSGRQRFYEQYF
DNA: TGTGCCAGCAGTTCAAGCGGGAGGCAAAGATTCTACGAGCAGTACTTC

size: .
D: .
V: TRBV25-1
J: TRBJ2-7
CDR3: CASANPRESYEQYF
DNA: TGTGCCAGCGCCAACCCCCGGGAGTCTTACGAGCAGTACTTC

size: few
D: TRBD2
V: TRBV7-2
J: TRBJ2-7
CDR3: CASSLASGGSYEQYF
DNA: TGTGCCAGCAGCTTAGCTAGCGGGGGCTCCTACGAGCAGTACTTC

size: .
D: TRBD1
V: TRBV7-2
J: TRBJ2-3
CDR3: CASSLEGQATDTQYF
DNA: TGTGCCAGCAGCTTAGAAGGACAGGCAACAGATACGCAGTATTTT

size: .
D: TRBD2
V: TRBV15
J: TRBJ2-7
CDR3: CATSREVSGTTFYEQYF
DNA: TGTGCCACCAGCAGAGAAGTATCCGGGACTACTTTCTACGAGCAGTACTTC

size: few
D: .
V: TRBV28
J: TRBJ1-1
CDR3: CASRETKAGRTEAFF
DNA: TGTGCCAGCAGAGAAACGAAGGCGGGGCGCACTGAAGCTTTCTTT

size: .
D: .
V: TRBV9
J: TRBJ2-5
CDR3: CASSGGTGSRETQYF
DNA: TGTGCCAGCAGCGGAGGAACAGGGTCCAGAGAGACCCAGTACTTC

size: once
D: TRBD1
V: TRBV7-2
J: TRBJ2-7
CDR3: CASSPGQGVSYEQYF
DNA: TGTGCCAGCAGCCCGGGACAGGGGGTTTCCTACGAGCAGTACTTC

size: .
D: TRBD1
V: TRBV25-1
J: TRBJ1-2
CDR3: CASTWDSLSYPF
DNA: TGTGCCAGCACCTGGGACAGCCTATCCTACCCCTTC

size: few
D: TRBD2
V: TRBV11-2
J: TRBJ2-3
CDR3: CASSLSGRGSTDTQYF
DNA: TGTGCCAGCAGCCTTAGCGGGAGGGGGTCCACAGATACGCAGTATTTT

size: few
D: .
V: TRBV11-2
J: TRBJ2-7
CDR3: CASSPNYSYEQYF
DNA: TGTGCCAGCAGCCCTAACTACTCCTACGAGCAGTACTTC

size: .
D: .
V: TRBV19
J: TRBJ2-7
CDR3: CASSIVAGRYEQYF
DNA: TGTGCCAGTAGTATAGTGGCAGGCCGCTACGAGCAGTACTTC

size: .
D: TRBD1
V: TRBV6-1
J: TRBJ1-5
CDR3: CASSEWTGGNQPQHF
DNA: TGTGCCAGCAGTGAATGGACAGGGGGAAATCAGCCCCAGCATTTT

size: once
D: TRBD1
V: TRBV19
J: TRBJ2-5
CDR3: CASSRVTGDRETQYF
DNA: TGTGCCAGTAGTAGGGTGACAGGGGACAGGGAGACCCAGTACTTC